Listed below are T cell receptor beta chains from one sample, sequenced in a study of cytotoxic CD8 clonotypes in ibrutinib-treated CLL. Clones were read by immunoSEQ multiplex PCR, and TCRdb kept only the in-frame ones, dropping some. Altogether about 17,000 clones are present, approximately 61% being singletons, with the ten largest covering about 25%. The material was PBMCs, obtained after 12 months of ibrutinib treatment. The receptor source for this set is a human donor with chronic lymphocytic leukemia. The CDR3 runs from the conserved cysteine through the conserved F or W. Each record gives: D gene, clone size, J gene, V gene, CDR3 DNA, CDR3 protein. D genes are given only for firm matches. Only some rows state a clone size, as once, few, many or a class for expanded clones.

D: NA
size: NA
J: TRBJ2-1
V: TRBV6-1
DNA: TGTGCCAGCAGTGAATCCTCTTCGGGCGAGCAGTTCTTC
CDR3: CASSESSSGEQFF

D: NA
size: NA
J: TRBJ2-2
V: TRBV10-3
DNA: TGTGCCATCAGGCTCGACAGGGACTCGAACACCGGGGAGCTGTTTTTT
CDR3: CAIRLDRDSNTGELFF

D: TRBD2
size: NA
J: TRBJ2-1
V: TRBV28
DNA: TGTGCCAGCAGTCAGCGGGAGTATGAGCAGTTCTTC
CDR3: CASSQREYEQFF

D: TRBD2
size: once
J: TRBJ2-1
V: TRBV9
DNA: TGTGCCAGCAGCGCTAGCGGGAGGGCCGACAATGAGCAGTTCTTC
CDR3: CASSASGRADNEQFF

D: NA
size: NA
J: TRBJ2-7
V: TRBV28
DNA: TGTGCCAGCAGTTTTCAGGCAGCCTCCTACGAGCAGTACTTC
CDR3: CASSFQAASYEQYF

D: NA
size: NA
J: TRBJ2-1
V: TRBV11-2
DNA: TGTGCCAGCAGCTGGGGGGCAGGGCAGCGTGAGCAGTTCTTC
CDR3: CASSWGAGQREQFF

D: TRBD2
size: NA
J: TRBJ2-4
V: TRBV5-6
DNA: TGTGCCAGCAGCTTGGCTAGCGGGGACATTCAGTACTTC
CDR3: CASSLASGDIQYF

D: NA
size: few
J: TRBJ2-5
V: TRBV5-1
DNA: TGCGCCAGCAGCTTGGGAAGCTTGGAGACCCAGTACTTC
CDR3: CASSLGSLETQYF

D: NA
size: medium-sized
J: TRBJ2-3
V: TRBV19
DNA: TGTGCCAGCCACGGCGATACGCAGTATTTT
CDR3: CASHGDTQYF

D: NA
size: NA
J: TRBJ2-2
V: TRBV5-1
DNA: TGCGCCAGCAGCTTAGCAGCATCGAGCACCGGGGAGCTGTTTTTT
CDR3: CASSLAASSTGELFF

D: TRBD2
size: NA
J: TRBJ2-1
V: TRBV2
DNA: TGTGCCAGCAGAGACGGGAGGACTAGCGCGTACAATGAGCAGTTCTTC
CDR3: CASRDGRTSAYNEQFF

D: NA
size: NA
J: TRBJ1-2
V: TRBV7-6
DNA: TGTGCCAGCAGCTTAGAGGGCAGGCGGTATGGCTACACCTTC
CDR3: CASSLEGRRYGYTF

D: TRBD1
size: few
J: TRBJ1-5
V: TRBV10-3
DNA: TGTGCCATCAGTGGAGGACAGGGAAATCAGCCCCAGCATTTT
CDR3: CAISGGQGNQPQHF

D: NA
size: few
J: TRBJ1-2
V: TRBV9
DNA: TGTGCCAGCAGCACCCAGGGGTCCCACAGGAATGGCTACACCTTC
CDR3: CASSTQGSHRNGYTF

D: NA
size: NA
J: TRBJ2-1
V: TRBV9
DNA: TGTGCCAGCAGCGTTTCCGGGACTCCCAACAATGAGCAGTTCTTC
CDR3: CASSVSGTPNNEQFF

D: TRBD1
size: NA
J: TRBJ2-7
V: TRBV11-3
DNA: TGTGCCAGCAGCTTATCACCAAACCAACAGGGGCCCTCCTACGAGCAGTACTTC
CDR3: CASSLSPNQQGPSYEQYF

D: NA
size: NA
J: TRBJ2-7
V: TRBV2
DNA: TGTGCCAGCAGTGATTCTTCCACTGGGCCCTACGAGCAGTACTTC
CDR3: CASSDSSTGPYEQYF

D: TRBD1
size: NA
J: TRBJ2-7
V: TRBV28
DNA: TGTGCCAGCAGTATACAGGGGGTCGGGTCCTACGAGCAGTACTTC
CDR3: CASSIQGVGSYEQYF

D: TRBD2
size: NA
J: TRBJ2-7
V: TRBV6-5
DNA: TGTGCCAGCAGTAGTAGCGGGAGGGCCCTCTACGAGCAGTACTTC
CDR3: CASSSSGRALYEQYF

D: NA
size: once
J: TRBJ2-7
V: TRBV28
DNA: TGTGCCAGCAGGCCGCTGAGCCCGGGAGTGGGCGAGCAGTACTTC
CDR3: CASRPLSPGVGEQYF

D: TRBD2
size: few
J: TRBJ2-3
V: TRBV29-1
DNA: TGCAGCGTTGAAGAGGGTGCGGGAGGGCCTGATACGCAGTATTTT
CDR3: CSVEEGAGGPDTQYF

D: TRBD1
size: NA
J: TRBJ1-3
V: TRBV9
DNA: TGTGCCAGCAGCGTAGCCCCTTCAGGGGGCCGTGGAAACACCATATATTTT
CDR3: CASSVAPSGGRGNTIYF

D: TRBD2
size: NA
J: TRBJ2-5
V: TRBV9
DNA: TGTGCCAGCAGCCGAGGACTAGCGGGAGGGGAGACCCAGTACTTC
CDR3: CASSRGLAGGETQYF

D: TRBD2
size: NA
J: TRBJ2-3
V: TRBV7-9
DNA: TGTGCCAGCAGCTTAGCTAGCGGGACCTTGTATTTT
CDR3: CASSLASGTLYF

D: NA
size: NA
J: TRBJ1-1
V: TRBV6-6
DNA: TGTGCCACTCAGACGGAAGTGAACACTGAAGCTTTCTTT
CDR3: CATQTEVNTEAFF

D: NA
size: NA
J: TRBJ2-7
V: TRBV27
DNA: TGTGCCAGCAGTATTAGCGGAGCCGCCTACGAGCAGTACTTC
CDR3: CASSISGAAYEQYF

D: NA
size: NA
J: TRBJ2-7
V: TRBV9
DNA: TGTGCCAGCAGCTCCGGAAGGGCAGGGAACCCCTACGAGCAGTACTTC
CDR3: CASSSGRAGNPYEQYF

D: NA
size: NA
J: TRBJ2-7
V: TRBV10-3
DNA: TGTGCCATCAGTCTAGAGACCGGGACGAAGCAGTACTTC
CDR3: CAISLETGTKQYF

D: NA
size: once
J: TRBJ2-7
V: TRBV7-9
DNA: TGTGCCAGCAGCCCTCCCGGGACTCCAGAGCAGTACTTC
CDR3: CASSPPGTPEQYF

D: NA
size: NA
J: TRBJ2-1
V: TRBV7-2
DNA: TGTGCCAGCAGCTTTTCGGGTATTTACAATGAGCAGTTCTTC
CDR3: CASSFSGIYNEQFF

D: NA
size: NA
J: TRBJ2-1
V: TRBV9
DNA: TGTGCCAGCAGCGCGAGCGGTTTATTCTACAATGAGCAGTTCTTC
CDR3: CASSASGLFYNEQFF

D: TRBD2
size: few
J: TRBJ2-1
V: TRBV19
DNA: TGTGCCAGTAGTGGGACTAGCGGGAGTTATGAGCAGTTCTTC
CDR3: CASSGTSGSYEQFF

D: TRBD2
size: NA
J: TRBJ2-2
V: TRBV28
DNA: TGTGCCAGCAGTTTTTCTGGACTAGCGGGAGGGAACACCGGGGAGCTGTTTTTT
CDR3: CASSFSGLAGGNTGELFF

D: NA
size: large
J: TRBJ2-1
V: TRBV6-5
DNA: TGTGCCAGCAGTTACGGGACTCCCCTTAATGAGCAGTTCTTC
CDR3: CASSYGTPLNEQFF

D: NA
size: NA
J: TRBJ2-3
V: TRBV27
DNA: TGTGCCAGCAGGGTGGGGGGCGTGGCTTTTGCAGATACGCAGTATTTT
CDR3: CASRVGGVAFADTQYF

D: NA
size: NA
J: TRBJ1-5
V: TRBV29-1
DNA: TGCAGCGTTGTACTCGCGGGCGATCAGCCCCAGCATTTT
CDR3: CSVVLAGDQPQHF

D: NA
size: NA
J: TRBJ2-1
V: TRBV30
DNA: TGTGCCTGGAGTGTAATGTCGGTCGGGCAGTTCTTC
CDR3: CAWSVMSVGQFF

D: NA
size: NA
J: TRBJ1-5
V: TRBV19
DNA: TGTGCCAGTAGTAGCGACTTCCGGCCCCAGCATTTT
CDR3: CASSSDFRPQHF

D: NA
size: few
J: TRBJ2-1
V: TRBV30
DNA: TGTGCCTGGAGTGTACTGTCTAATGGGGAACAGTTCTTC
CDR3: CAWSVLSNGEQFF

D: TRBD1
size: NA
J: TRBJ1-5
V: TRBV9
DNA: TGTGCCAGCAGCGTAGGGACAGGTGAAACGCCCCAGCATTTT
CDR3: CASSVGTGETPQHF

D: NA
size: NA
J: TRBJ2-2
V: TRBV6-4
DNA: TGTGCCAGCAGTGTACGGCTAAGATCCGGGGAGCTGTTTTTT
CDR3: CASSVRLRSGELFF

D: NA
size: NA
J: TRBJ2-3
V: TRBV9
DNA: TGTGCCAGCAGCCCTCGGGTGGCAGATACGCAGTATTTT
CDR3: CASSPRVADTQYF

D: TRBD2
size: NA
J: TRBJ2-7
V: TRBV28
DNA: TGTGCCAGCAGTTTAAGCCTTACTAGCGGGAGGTCCTCCTACGAGCAGTACTTC
CDR3: CASSLSLTSGRSSYEQYF

D: NA
size: once
J: TRBJ2-1
V: TRBV29-1
DNA: TGCAGCGTCGTTGACAGAAACAATGAGCAGTTCTTC
CDR3: CSVVDRNNEQFF

D: NA
size: NA
J: TRBJ1-1
V: TRBV6-5
DNA: TGTGCCAGCAGTTACTCGAATCTGAACACTGAAGCTTTCTTT
CDR3: CASSYSNLNTEAFF

D: TRBD2
size: NA
J: TRBJ2-3
V: TRBV28
DNA: TGTGCCAGCAGTTCGCTAGCGGGACTTAGCACAGATACGCAGTATTTT
CDR3: CASSSLAGLSTDTQYF

D: NA
size: NA
J: TRBJ2-5
V: TRBV6-5
DNA: TGTGCCAGCAGACCGGGGACCGATACAGAGACCCAGTACTTC
CDR3: CASRPGTDTETQYF

D: NA
size: NA
J: TRBJ2-1
V: TRBV19
DNA: TGTGCCACCCGGGACCCTGGCAATGAGCAGTTCTTC
CDR3: CATRDPGNEQFF

D: NA
size: NA
J: TRBJ1-5
V: TRBV2
DNA: TGTGCCAGCAGTGAGTCTTATAGCAATCAGCCCCAGCATTTT
CDR3: CASSESYSNQPQHF

D: TRBD1
size: few
J: TRBJ2-7
V: TRBV18
DNA: TGTGCCAGCTCTGGACAGGGGGACGACGAGCAGTACTTC
CDR3: CASSGQGDDEQYF

D: TRBD2
size: NA
J: TRBJ2-2
V: TRBV2
DNA: TGTGCCAGCAGGACTAGCGGGAGCTTAGGGGAGCTGTTTTTT
CDR3: CASRTSGSLGELFF

D: NA
size: NA
J: TRBJ2-7
V: TRBV6-5
DNA: TGTGCCAGCAGTGCACTACTCTCCTACGAGCAGTACTTC
CDR3: CASSALLSYEQYF

D: TRBD1
size: few
J: TRBJ2-2
V: TRBV18
DNA: TGTGCCAGCTCACCAAACCGGGACAGGATCACCGGGGAGCTGTTTTTT
CDR3: CASSPNRDRITGELFF

D: TRBD1
size: NA
J: TRBJ1-3
V: TRBV7-9
DNA: TGTGCCAGCAGCCCTGGGACAGGGCCTGGAAACACCATATATTTT
CDR3: CASSPGTGPGNTIYF

D: NA
size: NA
J: TRBJ2-7
V: TRBV19
DNA: TGTGCCAGTAGACAAGGGGGAGGCTACGAGCAGTACTTC
CDR3: CASRQGGGYEQYF

D: TRBD2
size: once
J: TRBJ2-4
V: TRBV5-4
DNA: TGTGCCAGCAGCTCTATCGGACTAGCGGAAGCCAAAAACATTCAGTACTTC
CDR3: CASSSIGLAEAKNIQYF

D: TRBD2
size: NA
J: TRBJ2-7
V: TRBV6-5
DNA: TGTGCCAGCAGGCGAACTAGCGGGAGCTCCTACGAGCAGTACTTC
CDR3: CASRRTSGSSYEQYF

D: TRBD1
size: NA
J: TRBJ2-1
V: TRBV7-3
DNA: TGTGCCAGCAGCTTATCAGGGGGCGCGGGCAATGAGCAGTTCTTC
CDR3: CASSLSGGAGNEQFF

D: NA
size: NA
J: TRBJ2-5
V: TRBV5-1
DNA: TGCGCCAGCGGACGGGGGCAAGAGACCCAGTACTTC
CDR3: CASGRGQETQYF

D: NA
size: NA
J: TRBJ2-5
V: TRBV5-1
DNA: TGCGCCAGCAGCTTTACCGCGGGGTTAGTTTTTGAGACCCAGTACTTC
CDR3: CASSFTAGLVFETQYF